These 6 T cell receptor beta chains share one sample of origin, sequenced in a study of patients and donors after allogeneic stem cell transplantation. TCRdb re-analysed the RT-PCR reads in MiXCR, keeping a single row per CDR3 protein. The sample holds 410,000 or so distinct CDR3 sequences, roughly 17% seen once. The material sequenced was blood, either unsorted or a sorted T cell fraction (not recorded which). The source is a human donor who was either an allogeneic HSCT recipient or a stem cell or donor lymphocyte infusion donor (not recorded which). It is not recorded whose cells these are; they may come from a transplant donor.

The genes are TRBV7-9 and TRBJ1-4; D is uncertain. CDR1 and CDR2 (germline): SEHNR, FQNEAQ (reference sequence). Trimming left V 4 bases short and J 14 bases short, with 20 bases between. The CDR3 runs to 14 residues. For the CDR3, the DNA is TGTGCCAGCAGCTCGTCGCACAGCGCCGATGAGCTGTTTTTT. Translation: CASSSSHSADELFF.

This rearrangement joins TRBV5-1 to TRBJ2-3; perhaps TRBD1 as D (6 bases). This CDR3 has 13 residues. CDR1 and CDR2 (germline): SGHRS, YFSETQ. V was shortened by 5 bases and J by 4 bases, with 11 bases between the two germline ends. The CDR3: CASRAGVSDTQYF. The CDR3 DNA is TGCGCCAGCAGAGCAGGGGTGTCAGATACGCAGTATTTT.

V is TRBV3-1 and J is TRBJ2-6; no clear D. The CDR3 contains 18 residues. V was pared by 4 bases and J by 0 bases, with 16 bases between. CDR1 is LGHDT and CDR2 is YNNKEL in the germline V gene (reference sequence). The CDR3 loop is CASSRLSGPSSGANVLTF. The DNA of the CDR3 is TGTGCCAGCAGCCGCTTGTCAGGCCCATCCTCTGGGGCCAACGTCCTGACTTTC.

This clonotype showed up just a few times. This chain uses TRBV4-1 with TRBJ2-1; D ambiguous. V was pared by 1 base and J by 8 bases, with 21 bases between. CDR1 is MGHRA and CDR2 is YSYEKL in the germline V gene. This CDR3 is 17 amino acids long. This CDR3 reads CASSQGRLVRNRDEQFF. The CDR3 nucleotides are TGCGCCAGCAGCCAAGGCCGGCTAGTCCGCAATAGGGATGAGCAGTTCTTC.

V and J are TRBV7-2 and TRBJ1-6, with no clear D. The germline V and J ends were trimmed by 0 bases and 16 bases, with 16 bases remaining between them. Germline assignment: CDR1 SGHTA and CDR2 FQGNSA. The CDR3 extends over 14 amino acids. The CDR3 protein is CASSLAVPGDSLHF. The DNA for the CDR3 is TGTGCCAGCAGCTTAGCGGTCCCCGGGGATAGTCTCCACTTT. Combining the CDR3 with reference TRBV7-2 and TRBJ1-6 gives the whole variable domain GAGVSQSPSNKVTEKGKDVELRCDPISGHTALYWYRQSLGQGLEFLIYFQGNSAPDKSGLPSDRFSAERTGGSVSTLTIQRTQQEDSAVYLCASSLAVPGDSLHFGNGTRLTVT.

V gene TRBV13 combines with J gene TRBJ2-2; 7 bases line up with TRBD1. V lost 1 base and J lost 2; bases outside the gene matches: 4. This CDR3 region has 16 residues. Germline V gene sequence: CDR1 PRHDT, CDR2 FYEKMQ (reference sequence). CDR3 sequence (DNA): TGTGCCAGCAGCTTAGACCGGACAGGCAACACCGGGGAGCTGTTTTTT. Residues: CASSLDRTGNTGELFF.